The clone carrying this T cell receptor beta chain was recorded only once. The antigen is undetermined. This sample stems from a study of Graves' ophthalmopathy and Graves' hyperthyroidism. Overall study results and limits: Both a 70.59% sensitivity and a 72.22% specificity characterized the model's predictions of ophthalmopathy progression. Clonotypes were expanded in thyroid at above 0.001 frequency, and most also appeared in blood.

Other autoimmune diseases, uncontrolled infections, pregnancy or lactation excluded patients from enrollment. Clinical symptoms, serum thyroxine, TRAb, thyroid ultrasound and orbital computed tomography determined diagnosis. Germline V lookup: CDR1 ENHRY, CDR2 SYGVKD. V was trimmed by 4 bases and J by 2 bases, leaving 6 bases between them. CDR3 length equals 13 residues. Researchers took RNA transcripts and amplified TCR beta CDR3 regions from them. Scientists carried out first-round RT-PCR using HTBI primers and then a second-round multiplex PCR. MiXCR, applied by TCRdb to the multiplex PCR reads, yields one record per CDR3 protein. This sample has 650,000 to 900,000 distinct CDR3 sequences, with 40% found just once.

The TCR originated in an adult man with Graves' ophthalmopathy. The chain is built from TRBV10-3 and TRBJ1-5; TRBD1 is a possible D gene (6 bases). The sequencing input was peripheral blood. CDR3 loop: CAISGTGNQPQHF. CDR3 in DNA: TGTGCCATCAGTGGGACAGGCAATCAGCCCCAGCATTTT.